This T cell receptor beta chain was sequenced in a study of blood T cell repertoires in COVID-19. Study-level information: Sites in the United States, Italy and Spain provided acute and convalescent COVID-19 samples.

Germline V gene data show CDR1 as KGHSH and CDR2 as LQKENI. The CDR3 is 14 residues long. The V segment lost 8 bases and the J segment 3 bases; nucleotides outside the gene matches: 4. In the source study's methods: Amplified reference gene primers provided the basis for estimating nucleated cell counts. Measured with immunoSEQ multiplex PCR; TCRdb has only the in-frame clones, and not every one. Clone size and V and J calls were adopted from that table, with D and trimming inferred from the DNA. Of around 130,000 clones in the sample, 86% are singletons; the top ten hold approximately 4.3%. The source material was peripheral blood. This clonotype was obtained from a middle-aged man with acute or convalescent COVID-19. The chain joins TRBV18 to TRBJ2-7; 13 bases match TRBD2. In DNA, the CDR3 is TGTGCCAGCCAAGGGACTAGCGGGGACTACGAGCAGTACTTC. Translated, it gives CASQGTSGDYEQYF.